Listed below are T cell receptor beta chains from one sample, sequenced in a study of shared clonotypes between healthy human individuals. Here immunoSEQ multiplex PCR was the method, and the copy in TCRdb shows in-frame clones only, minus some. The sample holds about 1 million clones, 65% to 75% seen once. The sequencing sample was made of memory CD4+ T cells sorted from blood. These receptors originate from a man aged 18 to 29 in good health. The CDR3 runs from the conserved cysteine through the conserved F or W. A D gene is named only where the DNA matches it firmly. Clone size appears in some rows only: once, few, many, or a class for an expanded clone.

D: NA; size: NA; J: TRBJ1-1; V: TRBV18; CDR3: CASSRRENTEAFF; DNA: TGTGCCAGCTCACGCAGGGAGAACACTGAAGCTTTCTTT
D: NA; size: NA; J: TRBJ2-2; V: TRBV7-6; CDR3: CASSISPPSVGPNTGELFF; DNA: TGTGCCAGCAGCATAAGCCCCCCTTCGGTCGGTCCGAACACCGGGGAGCTGTTTTTT
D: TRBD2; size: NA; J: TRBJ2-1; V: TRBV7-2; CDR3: CASSLDGGSSYNEQFF; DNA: TGTGCCAGCAGCTTAGATGGCGGGAGCTCCTACAATGAGCAGTTCTTC
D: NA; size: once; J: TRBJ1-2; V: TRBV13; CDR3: CASSFQGLNYGYTF; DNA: TGTGCCAGCAGCTTCCAGGGCCTCAACTATGGCTACACCTTC
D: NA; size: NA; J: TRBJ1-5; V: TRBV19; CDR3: CASRSSGTASPNQPQHF; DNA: TGTGCCAGTAGGAGTTCCGGGACCGCGAGCCCCAATCAGCCCCAGCATTTT
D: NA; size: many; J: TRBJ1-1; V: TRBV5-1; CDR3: CASSLDRAAEAFF; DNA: TGCGCCAGCAGCTTGGATAGGGCCGCTGAAGCTTTCTTT
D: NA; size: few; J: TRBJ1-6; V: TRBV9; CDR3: CASSLVDNSPLHF; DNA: TGTGCCAGCAGCCTAGTGGATAATTCACCCCTCCACTTT
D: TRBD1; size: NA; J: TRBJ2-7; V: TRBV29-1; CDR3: CSVDRRTGLSYEQYF; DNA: TGCAGCGTCGACCGAAGGACAGGTCTATCCTACGAGCAGTACTTC
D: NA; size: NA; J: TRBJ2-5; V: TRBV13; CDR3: CASSLGAQETQYF; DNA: TGTGCCAGCAGCTTGGGGGCCCAAGAGACCCAGTACTTC
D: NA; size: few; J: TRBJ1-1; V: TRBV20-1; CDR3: CSARADREAFF; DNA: TGCAGTGCTAGGGCTGACAGGGAAGCTTTCTTT
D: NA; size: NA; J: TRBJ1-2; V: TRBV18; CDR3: CASSSGLRDGYTF; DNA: TGTGCCAGCTCGTCAGGACTCCGGGATGGCTACACCTTC
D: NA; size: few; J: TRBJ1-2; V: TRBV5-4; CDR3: CASSPAGSGYTF; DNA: TGTGCCAGCAGCCCCGCGGGGTCTGGCTACACCTTC
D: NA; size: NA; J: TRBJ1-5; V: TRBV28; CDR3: CASSTRRGNSNQPQHF; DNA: TGTGCCAGCAGTACCCGAAGAGGGAATAGCAATCAGCCCCAGCATTTT
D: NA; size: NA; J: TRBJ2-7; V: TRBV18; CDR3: CASSLGGPYEQYF; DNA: TGTGCCAGCTCATTAGGGGGGCCCTACGAGCAGTACTTC
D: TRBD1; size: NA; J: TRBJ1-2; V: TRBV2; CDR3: CASSAGQRYNTGYTF; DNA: TGTGCCAGCAGCGCGGGACAGAGATACAATACTGGCTACACCTTC
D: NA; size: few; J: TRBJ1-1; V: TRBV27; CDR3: CASSPYRISMNTEAFF; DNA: TGTGCCAGCAGTCCATACAGAATAAGCATGAACACTGAAGCTTTCTTT
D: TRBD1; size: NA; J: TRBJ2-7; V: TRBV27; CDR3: CASSTGGFEQYF; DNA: TGTGCCAGCAGTACAGGGGGCTTCGAGCAGTACTTC
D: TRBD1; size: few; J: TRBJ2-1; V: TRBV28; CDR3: CASSPTINRGGNEQFF; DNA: TGTGCCAGCAGCCCAACCATAAACAGGGGCGGTAATGAGCAGTTCTTC
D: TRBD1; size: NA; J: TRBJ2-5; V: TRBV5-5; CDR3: CASSFYTGGRETQYF; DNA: TGTGCCAGCAGCTTCTACACAGGGGGAAGAGAGACCCAGTACTTC
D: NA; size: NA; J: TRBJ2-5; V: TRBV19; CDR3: CASSSQTGWRQETQYF; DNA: TGTGCCAGTAGTTCACAGACAGGCTGGAGACAAGAGACCCAGTACTTC
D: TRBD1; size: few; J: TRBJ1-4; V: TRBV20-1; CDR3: CSAWGQVPIF; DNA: TGCAGTGCTTGGGGACAGGTCCCGATTTTT
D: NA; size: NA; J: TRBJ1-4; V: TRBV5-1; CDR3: CASSLGDTNEKLFF; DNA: TGCGCCAGCAGCTTGGGGGACACTAATGAAAAACTGTTTTTT
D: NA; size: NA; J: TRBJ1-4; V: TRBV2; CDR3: CASREQNEKLFF; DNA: TGTGCCAGCAGGGAACAGAATGAAAAACTGTTTTTT
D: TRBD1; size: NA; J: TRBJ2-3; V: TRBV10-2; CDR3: CASRHRGGTDTQYF; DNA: TGCGCCAGCAGACACAGGGGGGGCACAGATACGCAGTATTTT
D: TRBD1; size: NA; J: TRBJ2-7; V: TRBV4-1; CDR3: CASSPRTRQGSDEQYF; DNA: TGCGCCAGCAGCCCCCGAACCCGACAGGGGTCTGACGAGCAGTACTTC
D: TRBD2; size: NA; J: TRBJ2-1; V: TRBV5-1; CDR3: CASSLMASGSNEQFF; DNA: TGCGCCAGCAGCTTGATGGCTAGCGGGAGTAATGAGCAGTTCTTC
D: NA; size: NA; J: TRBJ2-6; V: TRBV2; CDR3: CASSEGVISGANVLTF; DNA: TGTGCCAGCAGTGAAGGAGTGATCTCTGGGGCCAACGTCCTGACTTTC
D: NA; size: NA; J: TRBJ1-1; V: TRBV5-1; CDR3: CASSHDRNTEAFF; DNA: TGCGCCAGCAGCCACGACAGGAACACTGAAGCTTTCTTT
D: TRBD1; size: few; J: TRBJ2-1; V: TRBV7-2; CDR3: CASSSPTLRTGVDEQFF; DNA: TGTGCCAGCAGCTCGCCAACCCTAAGGACAGGGGTCGATGAGCAGTTCTTC
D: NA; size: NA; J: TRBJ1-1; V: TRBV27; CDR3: CASSLSGGLKAFF; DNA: TGTGCCAGCAGTTTAAGCGGCGGGTTGAAAGCTTTCTTT
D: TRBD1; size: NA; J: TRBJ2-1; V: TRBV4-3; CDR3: CASSPGGTGGNEQFF; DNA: TGCGCCAGCAGCCCCGGAGGGACAGGGGGAAATGAGCAGTTCTTC
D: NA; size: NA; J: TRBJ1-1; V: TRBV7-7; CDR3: CASSPNLNTEAFF; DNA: TGTGCTAGCAGTCCCAACTTGAACACTGAAGCTTTCTTT
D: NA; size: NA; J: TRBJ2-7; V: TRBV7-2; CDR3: CASSLGGRKALLLHYEQYF; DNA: TGTGCCAGCAGCTTAGGCGGGCGAAAAGCTCTACTACTCCACTACGAGCAGTACTTC
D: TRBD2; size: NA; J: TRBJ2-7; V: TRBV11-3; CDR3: CASSLSSGPFLEQYF; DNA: TGTGCCAGCAGCCTTTCTAGCGGGCCGTTCCTCGAGCAGTACTTC
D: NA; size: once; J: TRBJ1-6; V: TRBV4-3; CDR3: CASSQVANSPLHF; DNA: TGCGCCAGCAGCCAAGTAGCGAATTCACCCCTCCACTTT
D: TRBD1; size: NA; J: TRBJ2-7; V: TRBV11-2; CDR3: CASSSRDRHSYEQYF; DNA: TGTGCCAGCAGCTCCCGGGACAGACATTCTTACGAGCAGTACTTC
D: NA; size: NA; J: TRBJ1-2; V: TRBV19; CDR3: CASTGNTNYGYTF; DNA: TGTGCCAGTACTGGGAATACTAACTATGGCTACACCTTC